This entry describes one T cell receptor beta chain. The antigen is unknown. Germline V gives CDR1 LGHNA, CDR2 YSLEER. The V end was cut by 6 bases, the J end by 7 bases, with 16 bases between. The length of the CDR3 is 14 residues. This record comes from a study of T cell responses to AZD1222 COVID-19 vaccine. Findings and limits, study-wide: Sampling captured repertoires only after the peak T cell response. Increased Spike-specific TCR breadth and depth were observed after two AZD1222 doses. Baseline seropositives among AZD1222 recipients totaled only five or six. There were mostly white British donors and more females than males, and clonal diversity was possibly underestimated.

Repertoires were generated with immunoSEQ multiplex PCR, while TCRdb's copy carries only in-frame clones and drops some. This table has about 100,000 clones, approximately 90% appearing once. This TCR came from an adult in good health. The sample was peripheral blood, taken on day 0 of AZD1222 vaccination. The chain employs TRBV4-3 and TRBJ1-5; D possibly corresponds to TRBD1 (6 bases). The CDR3 DNA follows: TGCGCCAGCAGTCCCGGACAGCGAGGACAGCCCCAGCATTTT. Translated: CASSPGQRGQPQHF.